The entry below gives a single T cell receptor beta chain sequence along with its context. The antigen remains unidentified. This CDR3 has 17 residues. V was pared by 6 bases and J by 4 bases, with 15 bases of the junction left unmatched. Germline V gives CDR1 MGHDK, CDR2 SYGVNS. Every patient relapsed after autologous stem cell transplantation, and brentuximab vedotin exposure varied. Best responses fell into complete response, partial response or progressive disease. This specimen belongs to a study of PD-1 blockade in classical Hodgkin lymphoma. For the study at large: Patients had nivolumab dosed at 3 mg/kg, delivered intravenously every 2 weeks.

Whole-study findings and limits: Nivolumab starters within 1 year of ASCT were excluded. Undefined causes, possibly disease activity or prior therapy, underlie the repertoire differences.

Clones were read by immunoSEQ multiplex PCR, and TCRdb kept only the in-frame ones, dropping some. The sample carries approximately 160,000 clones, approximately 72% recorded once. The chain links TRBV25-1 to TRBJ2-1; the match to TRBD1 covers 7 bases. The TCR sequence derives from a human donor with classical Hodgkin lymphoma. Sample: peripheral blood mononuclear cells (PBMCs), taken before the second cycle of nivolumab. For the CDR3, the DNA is TGTGCCAGCAGCCCCCCTCAGGGACAGCGAGCATACAATGAGCAGTTCTTC. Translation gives CASSPPQGQRAYNEQFF.